The 7 T cell receptor beta chains presented below share a single source sample, sequenced in a study of blood T cell repertoires in COVID-19. Clones were sequenced by immunoSEQ multiplex PCR, and TCRdb holds only the in-frame ones, with some missing. There are around 250,000 clones in the sample; more than 75% occur only once, and less than 20% lies in the top ten. Sequenced material: PBMCs or T cells enriched from blood (not recorded which). Receptor source: a man aged 18-30 years who had recovered from COVID-19.

This sequence joins TRBV25-1 and TRBJ2-2; 9 bases align to TRBD1. J lost 10 bases, V lost 4 bases, and 10 bases had no gene match. The CDR3 length is 15 residues. Germline V lookup: CDR1 MGHDK, CDR2 SYGVNS. CDR3 bases: TGTGCCAGCAGTGTGGGACAGGGCTGGCAAGCGGAGCTGTTTTTT. Protein sequence: CASSVGQGWQAELFF.

The CDR3 region has the DNA TGTGCCAGTACTATGGGGAGTCAGCCCCAGCATTTT. Translating it yields CASTMGSQPQHF. This rearrangement joins TRBV19 to TRBJ1-5; no definite D call. Germline values: CDR1 LNHDA, CDR2 SQIVND (reference sequence). CDR3 length: 12 amino acids. Trimming removed 7 bases at V and 6 bases at J, with 10 bases between.

The chain employs TRBV5-1 and TRBJ2-1, with 8 bases fitting TRBD2. The germline V gene encodes CDR1 SGHRS and CDR2 YFSETQ. CDR3 length: 15 amino acids. V gave up 9 bases and J gave up 0 bases; unmatched junction bases: 8. In nucleotides, the CDR3 is TGCGCCACTGCTGCGCTAGCGGGCTCCTACAATGAGCAGTTCTTC. Amino acid sequence: CATAALAGSYNEQFF.

V is TRBV19 and J is TRBJ1-5, with 7 bases fitting TRBD1. The germline gives CDR1 LNHDA, CDR2 SQIVND (reference sequence). The CDR3 has 14 residues. J was trimmed by 8 bases and V by 6 bases; bases with no gene match: 10. CDR3 sequence: CASSPTGAVEPQHF. The CDR3 DNA is TGTGCCAGTAGCCCTACAGGGGCCGTGGAGCCCCAGCATTTT.

The chain couples TRBV7-9 to TRBJ1-4; the match to TRBD1 covers 12 bases. Losses at the gene ends were 5 bases for V and 7 bases for J; bases not matched to a gene: 11. CDR3 length equals 17 residues. Germline V gene data show CDR1 as SEHNR and CDR2 as FQNEAQ (reference sequence). The CDR3 nucleotides read TGTGCCAGCAGCACCGGGACAGGGGGCGCCCCGAGTGAAAAACTGTTTTTT. Its translation is CASSTGTGGAPSEKLFF.

This clone has a single count. The chain links TRBV5-1 to TRBJ2-5, with TRBD2 matching over 9 bases. The V and J ends lost 4 bases and 2 bases, in that order; junction bases with no gene match: 3. This CDR3 is built from 14 residues. Germline CDR1 SGHRS, CDR2 YFSETQ. The CDR3 protein is CASSATSGQETQYF. The CDR3 bases are TGCGCCAGCAGCGCGACTAGCGGACAAGAGACCCAGTACTTC.

The chain is built from TRBV7-9 and TRBJ2-7; D is perhaps TRBD2 (5 bases). This CDR3 is 13 amino acids long. Germline-derived CDR1 and CDR2 are SEHNR and FQNEAQ (reference sequence). The V end lost 5 bases, the J end lost 9 bases, and 17 bases lay between the germline ends. The DNA of the CDR3 is TGTGCCAGCAGCCCCGATGGTGGACTTTTGCAGTACTTC. Protein product: CASSPDGGLLQYF.